This TCR beta chain was documented in a study of OX40 agonist ivuxolimab in advanced cancers. V lost 1 base to trimming and J lost 2 bases, with 12 bases between them. Germline V gene lookup returns CDR1 LNHDA and CDR2 SQIVND (reference sequence). CDR3 size: 15 residues. Measured with immunoSEQ multiplex PCR; TCRdb has only the in-frame clones, and not every one. Among over 9,000 clones listed, about four fifths were seen once. The chain recombines TRBV19 with TRBJ2-7; D uncertain. The sequencing here drew on CD4+ or CD8+ T cells sorted from blood, taken in a trial of the OX40 agonist ivuxolimab. The source is an adult with an advanced solid tumor such as melanoma, head and neck, liver or kidney cancer. CDR3 DNA: TGTGCCAGTAGTATAGCTGGGGAAGGACCCTACGAGCAGTACTTC. The encoded protein is CASSIAGEGPYEQYF.